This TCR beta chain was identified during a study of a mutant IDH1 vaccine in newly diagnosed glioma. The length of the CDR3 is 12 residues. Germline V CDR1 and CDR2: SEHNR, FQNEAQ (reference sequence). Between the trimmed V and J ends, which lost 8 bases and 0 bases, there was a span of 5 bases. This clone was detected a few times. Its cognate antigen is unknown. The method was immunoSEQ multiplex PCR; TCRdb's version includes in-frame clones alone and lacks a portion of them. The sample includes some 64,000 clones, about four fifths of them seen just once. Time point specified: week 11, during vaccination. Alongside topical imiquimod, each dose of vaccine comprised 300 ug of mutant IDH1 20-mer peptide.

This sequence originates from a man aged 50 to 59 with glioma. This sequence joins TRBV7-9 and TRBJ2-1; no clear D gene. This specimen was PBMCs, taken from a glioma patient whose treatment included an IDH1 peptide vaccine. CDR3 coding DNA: TGTGCCAGCGGTAGCTCCTACAATGAGCAGTTCTTC. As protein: CASGSSYNEQFF.